Given below is one T cell receptor (beta chain) in context. The CDR3 covers 21 residues. This sample was included in a study of blood T cell repertoires in COVID-19. About the study: T cells, B-cell-depleted T cells, or PBMCs supplied cDNA or gDNA.

Profiled with immunoSEQ multiplex PCR; TCRdb holds only in-frame clones, not every one. The sample yields roughly 20,000 clones, around nine tenths seen once. The chain recombines TRBV21-1 with TRBJ2-5; TRBD2, the D gene given by the table, was not confirmed from the DNA. TRBV21-1 counts as a pseudogene. Material: peripheral blood. The receptor was isolated from a man aged 35 to 55 with active COVID-19. The chain's CDR3 is CASSKEGPRVAGVEVGETQYF. The CDR3 DNA reads as TGTGCCAGCAGCAAAGAAGGCCCTCGGGTTGCGGGAGTGGAAGTTGGAGAGACCCAGTACTTC.